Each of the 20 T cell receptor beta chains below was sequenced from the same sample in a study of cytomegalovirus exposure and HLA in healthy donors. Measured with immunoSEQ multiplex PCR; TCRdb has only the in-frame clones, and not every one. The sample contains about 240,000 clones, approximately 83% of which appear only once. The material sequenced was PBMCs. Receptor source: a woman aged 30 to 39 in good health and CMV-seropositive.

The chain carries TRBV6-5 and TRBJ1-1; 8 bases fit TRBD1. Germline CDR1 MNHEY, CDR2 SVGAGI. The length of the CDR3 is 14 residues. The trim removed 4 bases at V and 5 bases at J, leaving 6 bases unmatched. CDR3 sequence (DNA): TGTGCCAGCAGTTTAGGACAGGGAAGAACTGAAGCTTTCTTT. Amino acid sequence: CASSLGQGRTEAFF.

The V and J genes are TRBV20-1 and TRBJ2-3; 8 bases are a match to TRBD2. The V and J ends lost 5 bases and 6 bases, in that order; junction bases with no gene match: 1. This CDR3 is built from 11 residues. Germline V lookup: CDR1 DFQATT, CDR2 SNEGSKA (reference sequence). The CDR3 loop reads CSAGLADTQYF. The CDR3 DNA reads TGCAGTGCTGGACTAGCTGATACGCAGTATTTT.

This CDR3 is CASSSRGSYEQYF. The CDR3 nucleotides are TGTGCCAGCAGTTCCAGGGGATCCTACGAGCAGTACTTC. The V call is TRBV7-9, the J call TRBJ2-7; D is possibly TRBD1 (6 bases). CDR3 size: 13 residues. The ends were cut back, 6 bases at V and 1 base at J, with 10 bases in the middle. Germline V lookup: CDR1 SEHNR, CDR2 FQNEAQ (reference sequence).

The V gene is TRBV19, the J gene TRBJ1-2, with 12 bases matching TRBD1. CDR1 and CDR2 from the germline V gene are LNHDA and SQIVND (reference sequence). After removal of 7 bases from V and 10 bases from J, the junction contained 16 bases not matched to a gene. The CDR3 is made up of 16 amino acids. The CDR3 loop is CASMRGQGASKHDYTF. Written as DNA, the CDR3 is TGTGCCAGTATGCGGGGACAGGGGGCTTCAAAACACGACTACACCTTC.

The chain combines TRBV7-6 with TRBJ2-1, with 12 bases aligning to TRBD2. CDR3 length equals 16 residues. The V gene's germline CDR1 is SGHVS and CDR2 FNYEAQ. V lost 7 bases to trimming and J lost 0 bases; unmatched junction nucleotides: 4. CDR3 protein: CASMLAGGRSYNEQFF. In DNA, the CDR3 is TGTGCCAGCATGCTAGCGGGGGGGCGCTCCTACAATGAGCAGTTCTTC.

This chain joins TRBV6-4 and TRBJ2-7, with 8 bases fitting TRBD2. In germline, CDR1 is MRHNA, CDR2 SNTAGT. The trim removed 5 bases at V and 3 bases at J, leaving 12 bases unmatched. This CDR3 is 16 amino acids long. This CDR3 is CASSPSGGLGGYEQYF. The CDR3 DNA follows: TGTGCCAGCAGTCCTTCGGGGGGACTAGGGGGCTACGAGCAGTACTTC.

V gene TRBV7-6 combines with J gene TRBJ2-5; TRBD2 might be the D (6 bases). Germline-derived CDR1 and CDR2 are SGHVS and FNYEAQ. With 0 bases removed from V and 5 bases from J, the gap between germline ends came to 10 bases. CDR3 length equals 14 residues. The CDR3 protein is CASSLAGGRETQYF. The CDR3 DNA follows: TGTGCCAGCAGCTTAGCCGGAGGGCGGGAGACCCAGTACTTC.

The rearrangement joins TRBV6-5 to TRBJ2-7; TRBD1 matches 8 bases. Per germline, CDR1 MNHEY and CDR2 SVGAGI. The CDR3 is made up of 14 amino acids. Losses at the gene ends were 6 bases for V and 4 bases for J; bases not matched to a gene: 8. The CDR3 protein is CASSPRTGLYEQYF. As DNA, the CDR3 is TGTGCCAGCAGCCCGCGGACAGGGCTATACGAGCAGTACTTC.

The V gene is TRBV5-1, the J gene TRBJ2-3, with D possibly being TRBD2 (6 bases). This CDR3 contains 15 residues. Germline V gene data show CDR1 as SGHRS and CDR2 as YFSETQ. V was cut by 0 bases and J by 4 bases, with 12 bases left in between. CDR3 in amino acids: CASSLGPTGADTQYF. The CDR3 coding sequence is TGCGCCAGCAGCTTGGGCCCCACGGGGGCAGATACGCAGTATTTT.

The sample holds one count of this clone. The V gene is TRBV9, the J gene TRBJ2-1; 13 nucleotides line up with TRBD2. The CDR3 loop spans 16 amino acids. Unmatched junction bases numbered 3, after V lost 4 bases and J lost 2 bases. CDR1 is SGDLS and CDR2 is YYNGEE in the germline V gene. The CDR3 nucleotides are TGTGCCAGCAGCCGGACTAGCGGGAGAACCTACAATGAGCAGTTCTTC. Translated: CASSRTSGRTYNEQFF. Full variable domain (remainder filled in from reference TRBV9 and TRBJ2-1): DSGVTQTPKHLITATGQRVTLRCSPRSGDLSVYWYQQSLDQGLQFLIQYYNGEERAKGNILERFSAQQFPDLHSELNLSSLELGDSALYFCASSRTSGRTYNEQFFGPGTRLTVL.

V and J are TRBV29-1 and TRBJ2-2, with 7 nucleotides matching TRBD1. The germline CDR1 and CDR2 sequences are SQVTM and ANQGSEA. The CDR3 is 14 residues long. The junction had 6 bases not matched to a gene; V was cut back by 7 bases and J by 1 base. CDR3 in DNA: TGCAGCGCGAACGGACAGGAGAACACCGGGGAGCTGTTTTTT. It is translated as CSANGQENTGELFF.

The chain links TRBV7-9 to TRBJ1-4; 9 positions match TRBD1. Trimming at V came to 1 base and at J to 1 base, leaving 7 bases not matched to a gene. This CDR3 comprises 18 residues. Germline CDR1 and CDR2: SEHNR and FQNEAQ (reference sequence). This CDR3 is CASSLGRQGVKTNEKLFF. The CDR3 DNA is TGTGCCAGCAGCTTAGGCAGACAGGGGGTGAAAACTAATGAAAAACTGTTTTTT.

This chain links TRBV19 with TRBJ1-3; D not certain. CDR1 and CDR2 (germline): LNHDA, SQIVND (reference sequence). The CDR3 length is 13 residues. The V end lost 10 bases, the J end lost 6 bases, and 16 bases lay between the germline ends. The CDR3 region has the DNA TGTGCCACCGGGAAACCCCTAGAAAACACCATATATTTT. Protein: CATGKPLENTIYF.

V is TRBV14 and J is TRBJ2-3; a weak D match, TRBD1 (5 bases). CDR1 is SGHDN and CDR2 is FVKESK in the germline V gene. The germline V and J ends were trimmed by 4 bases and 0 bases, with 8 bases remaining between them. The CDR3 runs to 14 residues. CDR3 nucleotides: TGTGCCAGCAGCCGACAGACAAGCACAGATACGCAGTATTTT. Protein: CASSRQTSTDTQYF.

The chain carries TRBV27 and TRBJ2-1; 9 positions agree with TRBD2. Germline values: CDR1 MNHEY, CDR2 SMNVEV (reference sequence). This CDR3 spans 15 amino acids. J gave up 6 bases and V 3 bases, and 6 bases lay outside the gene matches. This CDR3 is CASSLAGGGFNEQFF. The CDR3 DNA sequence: TGTGCCAGCAGTTTGGCGGGAGGGGGTTTCAATGAGCAGTTCTTC.

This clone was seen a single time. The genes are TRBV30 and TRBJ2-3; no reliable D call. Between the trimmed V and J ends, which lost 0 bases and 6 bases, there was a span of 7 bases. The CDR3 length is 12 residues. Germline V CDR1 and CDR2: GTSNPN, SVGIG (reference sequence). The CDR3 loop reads CAWSVAADTQYF. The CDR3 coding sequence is TGTGCCTGGAGTGTCGCGGCGGATACGCAGTATTTT.

This CDR3 is CASSGWTGEGRRVYF. CDR3 nucleotides: TGCGCCAGCAGCGGATGGACAGGGGAAGGGAGGAGGGTGTACTTC. This chain uses TRBV5-1 with TRBJ2-5; TRBD1 matches at 9 bases. Germline values: CDR1 SGHRS, CDR2 YFSETQ. The length of the CDR3 is 15 residues. J gave up 13 bases and V 4 bases, and 17 bases lay outside the gene matches.

The CDR3 sequence: CASSLETGGDEQFF. The CDR3 DNA reads as TGTGCCAGCAGCCTTGAGACAGGGGGCGATGAGCAGTTCTTC. This chain links TRBV27 with TRBJ2-1; 10 bases agree with TRBD1. The length of the CDR3 is 14 residues. The germline gives CDR1 MNHEY, CDR2 SMNVEV (reference sequence). Trimming at V came to 6 bases and at J to 8 bases, leaving 7 bases not matched to a gene.

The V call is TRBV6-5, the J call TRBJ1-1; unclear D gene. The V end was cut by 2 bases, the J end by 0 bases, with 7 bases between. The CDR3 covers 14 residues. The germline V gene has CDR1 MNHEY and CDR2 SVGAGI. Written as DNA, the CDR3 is TGTGCCAGCAGTTACGAGGGAATGAACACTGAAGCTTTCTTT. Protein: CASSYEGMNTEAFF.

Here the CDR3 reads CASSSSGSTTPGFF. CDR3 DNA: TGCGCCAGCAGCTCCAGCGGGAGCACCACTCCGGGGTTCTTC. This sequence joins TRBV5-1 and TRBJ2-1; 8 nucleotides match TRBD2. Trimming cost V 3 bases and J 15 bases; bases outside gene matches: 14. CDR1 SGHRS and CDR2 YFSETQ come from the germline V gene. This CDR3 contains 14 residues.